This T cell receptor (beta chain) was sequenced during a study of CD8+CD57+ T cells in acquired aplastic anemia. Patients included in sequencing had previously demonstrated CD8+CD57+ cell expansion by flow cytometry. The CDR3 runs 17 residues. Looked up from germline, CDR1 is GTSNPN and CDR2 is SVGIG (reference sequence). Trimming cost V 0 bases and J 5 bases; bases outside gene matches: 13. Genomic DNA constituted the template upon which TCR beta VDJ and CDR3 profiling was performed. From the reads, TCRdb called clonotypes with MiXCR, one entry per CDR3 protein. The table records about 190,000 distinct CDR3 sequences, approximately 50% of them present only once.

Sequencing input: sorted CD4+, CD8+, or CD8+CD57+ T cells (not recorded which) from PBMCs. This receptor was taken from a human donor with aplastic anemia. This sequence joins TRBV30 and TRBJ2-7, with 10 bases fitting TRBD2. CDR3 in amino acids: CAWSVGRSGRSPDEQYF. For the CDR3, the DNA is TGTGCCTGGAGTGTGGGGCGTAGCGGGAGGTCACCCGACGAGCAGTACTTC. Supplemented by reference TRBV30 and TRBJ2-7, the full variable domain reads SQTIHQWPATLVQPVGSPLSLECTVEGTSNPNLYWYRQAAGRGLQLLFYSVGIGQISSEVPQNLSASRPQDRQFILSSKKLLLSDSGFYLCAWSVGRSGRSPDEQYFGPGTRLTVT.